Below, one T cell receptor beta chain is given with its context. This record comes from a study of blood T cell repertoires in COVID-19. In the authors' workflow: For nucleated cells, counts were estimated from reference gene primer amplification. TCRdb's table, derived via immunoSEQ multiplex PCR, lists solely in-frame clones and lacks some. V and J calls and clone size are copied from that table; D and trimming were computed from the DNA. Here the sample spans a few hundred thousand clones, around four fifths being singletons. Germline lookup yields CDR1 LNHNV and CDR2 YYDKDF (reference sequence). The CDR3 contains 13 residues. The trim removed 7 bases at V and 5 bases at J, leaving 4 bases unmatched.

Specimen: peripheral blood. This sequence was found in a man between 50 and 59 years old with active or convalescent COVID-19. The rearrangement uses TRBV15 and TRBJ2-5; 10 positions agree with TRBD2. The DNA for the CDR3 is TGTGCCACCACTAGCGGGGGTGTCGAGACCCAGTACTTC. The encoded protein is CATTSGGVETQYF.